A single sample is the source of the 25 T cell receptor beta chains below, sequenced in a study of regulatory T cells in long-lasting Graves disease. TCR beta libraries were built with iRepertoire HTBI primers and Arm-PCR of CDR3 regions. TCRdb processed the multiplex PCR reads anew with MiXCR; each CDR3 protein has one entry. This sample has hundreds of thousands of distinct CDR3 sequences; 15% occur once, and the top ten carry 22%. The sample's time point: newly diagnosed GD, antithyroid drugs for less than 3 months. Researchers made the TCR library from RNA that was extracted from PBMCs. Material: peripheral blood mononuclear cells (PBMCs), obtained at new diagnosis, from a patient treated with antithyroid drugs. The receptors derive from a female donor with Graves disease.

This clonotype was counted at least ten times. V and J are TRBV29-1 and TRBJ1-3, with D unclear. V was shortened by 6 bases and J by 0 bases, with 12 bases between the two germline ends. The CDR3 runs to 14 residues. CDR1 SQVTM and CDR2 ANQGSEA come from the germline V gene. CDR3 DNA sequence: TGCAGCGTGATTGAGGTTAACTCTGGAAACACCATATATTTT. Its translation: CSVIEVNSGNTIYF. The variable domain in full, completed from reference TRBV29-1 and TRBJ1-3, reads SAVISQKPSRDICQRGTSLTIQCQVDSQVTMMFWYRQQPGQSLTLIATANQGSEATYESGFVIDKFPISRPNLTFSTLTVSNMSPEDSSIYLCSVIEVNSGNTIYFGEGSWLTVV.

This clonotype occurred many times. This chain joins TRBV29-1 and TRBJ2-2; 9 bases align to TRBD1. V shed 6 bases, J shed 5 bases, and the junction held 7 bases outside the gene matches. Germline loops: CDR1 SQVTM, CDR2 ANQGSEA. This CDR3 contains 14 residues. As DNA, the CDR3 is TGCAGCGTAAGGACAGGGGCCAGAACCGGGGAGCTGTTTTTT. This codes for CSVRTGARTGELFF.

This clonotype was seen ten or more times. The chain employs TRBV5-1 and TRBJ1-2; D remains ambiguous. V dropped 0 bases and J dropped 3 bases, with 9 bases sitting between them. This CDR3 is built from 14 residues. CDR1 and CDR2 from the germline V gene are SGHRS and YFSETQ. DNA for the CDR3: TGCGCCAGCAGCTTGGATGCCTCCGACTATGGCTACACCTTC. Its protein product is CASSLDASDYGYTF.

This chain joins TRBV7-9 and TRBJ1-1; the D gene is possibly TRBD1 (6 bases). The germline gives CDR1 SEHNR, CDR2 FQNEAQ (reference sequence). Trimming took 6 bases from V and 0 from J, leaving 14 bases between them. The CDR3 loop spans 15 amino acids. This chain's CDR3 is CASSSQGVMNTEAFF. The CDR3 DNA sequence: TGTGCCAGCAGTTCACAGGGTGTAATGAACACTGAAGCTTTCTTT.

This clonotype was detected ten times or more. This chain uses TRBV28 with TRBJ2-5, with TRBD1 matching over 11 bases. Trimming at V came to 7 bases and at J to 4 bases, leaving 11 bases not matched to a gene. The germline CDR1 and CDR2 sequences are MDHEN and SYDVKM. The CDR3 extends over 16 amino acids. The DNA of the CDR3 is TGTGCCAGCAAGGTCGGCGGGACAGGGGGTTTAGAGACCCAGTACTTC. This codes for CASKVGGTGGLETQYF. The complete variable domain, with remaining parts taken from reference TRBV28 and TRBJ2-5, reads DVKVTQSSRYLVKRTGEKVFLECVQDMDHENMFWYRQDPGLGLRLIYFSYDVKMKEKGDIPEGYSVSREKKERFSLILESASTNQTSMYLCASKVGGTGGLETQYFGPGTRLLVL.

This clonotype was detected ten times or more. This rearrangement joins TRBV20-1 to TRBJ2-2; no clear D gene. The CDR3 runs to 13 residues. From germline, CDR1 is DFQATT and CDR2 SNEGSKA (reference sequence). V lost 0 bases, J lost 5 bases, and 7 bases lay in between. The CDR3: CSARDGVTGELFF. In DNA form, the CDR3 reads TGCAGTGCTAGAGACGGTGTGACCGGGGAGCTGTTTTTT.

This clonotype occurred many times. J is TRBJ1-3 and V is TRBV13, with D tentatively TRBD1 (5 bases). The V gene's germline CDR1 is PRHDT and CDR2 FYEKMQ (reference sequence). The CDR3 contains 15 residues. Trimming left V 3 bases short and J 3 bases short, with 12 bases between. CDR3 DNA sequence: TGTGCCAGCAGCTTTGCGGGCAGGGATGGAAACACCATATATTTT. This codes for CASSFAGRDGNTIYF.

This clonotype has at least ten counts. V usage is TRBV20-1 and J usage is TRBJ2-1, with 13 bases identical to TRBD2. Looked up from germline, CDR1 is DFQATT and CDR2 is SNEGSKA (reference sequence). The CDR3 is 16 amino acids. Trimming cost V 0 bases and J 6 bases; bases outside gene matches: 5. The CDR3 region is CSARDYTSGRGNEQFF. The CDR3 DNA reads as TGCAGTGCTAGAGACTACACTAGCGGGAGGGGCAATGAGCAGTTCTTC.

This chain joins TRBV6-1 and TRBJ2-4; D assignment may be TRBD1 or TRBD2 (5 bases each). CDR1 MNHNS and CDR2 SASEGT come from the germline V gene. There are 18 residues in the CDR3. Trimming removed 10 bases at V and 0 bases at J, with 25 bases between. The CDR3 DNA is TGTGCCATCCACTCGAGGGGCGGATTACATCTAGCCAAAAACATTCAGTACTTC. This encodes CAIHSRGGLHLAKNIQYF.

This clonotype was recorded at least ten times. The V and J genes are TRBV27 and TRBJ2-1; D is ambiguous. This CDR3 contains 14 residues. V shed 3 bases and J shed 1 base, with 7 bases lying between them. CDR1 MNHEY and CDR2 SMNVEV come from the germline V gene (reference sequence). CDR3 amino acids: CASSLAWSYNEQFF. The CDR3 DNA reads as TGTGCCAGCAGTTTGGCTTGGTCCTACAATGAGCAGTTCTTC.

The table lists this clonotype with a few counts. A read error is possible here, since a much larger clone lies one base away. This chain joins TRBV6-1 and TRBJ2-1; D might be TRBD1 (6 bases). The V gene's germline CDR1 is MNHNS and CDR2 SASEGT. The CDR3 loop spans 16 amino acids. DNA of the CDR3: TGTGCCAGCAGTCTCGACTTCAGGGGATTCTACGATGAGCAGTTCTTC. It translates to CASSLDFRGFYDEQFF.

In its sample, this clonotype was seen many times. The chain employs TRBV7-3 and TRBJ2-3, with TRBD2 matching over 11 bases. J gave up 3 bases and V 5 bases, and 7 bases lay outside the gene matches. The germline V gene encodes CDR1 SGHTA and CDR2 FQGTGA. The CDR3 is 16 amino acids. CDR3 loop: CASSITSGSRTDTQYF. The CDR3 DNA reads TGTGCCAGCAGCATTACTAGCGGGAGTAGGACAGATACGCAGTATTTT.

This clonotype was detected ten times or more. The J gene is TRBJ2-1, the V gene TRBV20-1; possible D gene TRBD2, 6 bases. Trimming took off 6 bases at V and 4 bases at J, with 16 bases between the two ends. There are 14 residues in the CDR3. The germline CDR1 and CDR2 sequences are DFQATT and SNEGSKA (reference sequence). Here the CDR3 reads CSARLATAYNEQFF. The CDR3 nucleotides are TGCAGTGCCCGTCTAGCGACCGCTTACAATGAGCAGTTCTTC.

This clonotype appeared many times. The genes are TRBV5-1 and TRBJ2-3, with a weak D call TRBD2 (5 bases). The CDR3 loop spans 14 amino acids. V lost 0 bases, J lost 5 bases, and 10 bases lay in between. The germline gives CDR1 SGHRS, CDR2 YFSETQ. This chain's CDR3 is CASSLAVGEDTQYF. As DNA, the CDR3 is TGCGCCAGCAGCTTGGCCGTCGGGGAAGATACGCAGTATTTT.

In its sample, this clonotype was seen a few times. This CDR3 is CAWRGGWRIYEQYF. CDR3 sequence (DNA): TGTGCCTGGAGGGGAGGTTGGCGGATCTACGAGCAGTACTTC. This chain links TRBV30 with TRBJ2-7; maybe TRBD2 (6 bases). The germline gives CDR1 GTSNPN, CDR2 SVGIG (reference sequence). The CDR3 is made up of 14 amino acids. The V end was cut by 3 bases, the J end by 3 bases, with 15 bases between.

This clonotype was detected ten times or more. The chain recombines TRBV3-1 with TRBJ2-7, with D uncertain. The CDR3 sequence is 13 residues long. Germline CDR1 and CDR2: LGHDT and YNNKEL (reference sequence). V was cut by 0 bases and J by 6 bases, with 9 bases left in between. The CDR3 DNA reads TGTGCCAGCAGCCAAGATCAGTGGCGCGAGCAGTACTTC. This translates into CASSQDQWREQYF.

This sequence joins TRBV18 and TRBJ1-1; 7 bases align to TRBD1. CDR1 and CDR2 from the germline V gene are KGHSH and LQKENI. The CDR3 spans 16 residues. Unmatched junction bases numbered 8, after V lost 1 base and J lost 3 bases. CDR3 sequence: CASSPRDSFSDTEAFF. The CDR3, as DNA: TGTGCCAGCTCACCACGGGACAGCTTCTCGGACACTGAAGCTTTCTTT.

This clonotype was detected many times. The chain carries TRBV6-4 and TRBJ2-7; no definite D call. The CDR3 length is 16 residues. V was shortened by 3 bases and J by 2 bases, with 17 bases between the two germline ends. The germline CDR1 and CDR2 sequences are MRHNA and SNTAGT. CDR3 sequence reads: CASSEARDLGTYEQYF. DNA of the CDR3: TGTGCCAGCAGTGAAGCTCGTGACCTTGGGACCTACGAGCAGTACTTC.

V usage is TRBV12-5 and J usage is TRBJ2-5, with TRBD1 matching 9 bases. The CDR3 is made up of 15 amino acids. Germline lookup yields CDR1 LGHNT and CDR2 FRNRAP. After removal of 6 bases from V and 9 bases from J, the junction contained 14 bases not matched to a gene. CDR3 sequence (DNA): TGTGCTAGTGGCCGGGGACAGGGACAGATGGGGGCCCAGTACTTC. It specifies CASGRGQGQMGAQYF.

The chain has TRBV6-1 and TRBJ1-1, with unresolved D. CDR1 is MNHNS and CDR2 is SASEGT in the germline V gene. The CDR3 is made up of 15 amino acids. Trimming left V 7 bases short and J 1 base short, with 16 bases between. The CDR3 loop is CASNIYYGSNTEAFF. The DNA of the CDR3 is TGTGCCAGCAATATTTATTATGGATCGAACACTGAAGCTTTCTTT.

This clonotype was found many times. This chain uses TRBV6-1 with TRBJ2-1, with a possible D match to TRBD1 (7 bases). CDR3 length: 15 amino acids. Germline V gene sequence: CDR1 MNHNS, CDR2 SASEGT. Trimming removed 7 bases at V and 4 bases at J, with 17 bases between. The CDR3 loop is CASNQGGRSYNEQFF. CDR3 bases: TGTGCCAGCAACCAGGGGGGTCGGTCTTACAATGAGCAGTTCTTC.

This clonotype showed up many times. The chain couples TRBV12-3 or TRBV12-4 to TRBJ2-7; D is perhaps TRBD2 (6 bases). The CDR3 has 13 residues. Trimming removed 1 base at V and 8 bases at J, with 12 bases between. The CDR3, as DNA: TGTGCCAGCAGTTTAGGACGCGGGGTGAAGCAGTACTTC. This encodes CASSLGRGVKQYF.

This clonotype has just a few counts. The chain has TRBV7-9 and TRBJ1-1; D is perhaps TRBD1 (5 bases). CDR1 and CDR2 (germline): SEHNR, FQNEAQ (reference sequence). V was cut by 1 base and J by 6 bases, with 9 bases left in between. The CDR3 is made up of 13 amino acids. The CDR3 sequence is CASSLGGWAEAFF. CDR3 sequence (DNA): TGTGCCAGCAGCTTAGGGGGGTGGGCTGAAGCTTTCTTT.

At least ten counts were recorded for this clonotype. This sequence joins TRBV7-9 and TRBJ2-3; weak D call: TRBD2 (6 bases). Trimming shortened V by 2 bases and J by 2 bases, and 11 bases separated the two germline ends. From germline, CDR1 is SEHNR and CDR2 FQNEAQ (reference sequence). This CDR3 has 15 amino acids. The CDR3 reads CASSLRRGITDTQYF. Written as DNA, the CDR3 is TGTGCCAGCAGCTTAAGGCGGGGCATCACAGATACGCAGTATTTT.

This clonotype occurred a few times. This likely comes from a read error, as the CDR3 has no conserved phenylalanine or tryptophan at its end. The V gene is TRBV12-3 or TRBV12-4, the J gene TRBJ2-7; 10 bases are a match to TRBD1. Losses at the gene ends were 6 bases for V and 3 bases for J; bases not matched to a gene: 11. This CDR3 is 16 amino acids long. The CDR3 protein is CASSRTGGTSLYEQYL. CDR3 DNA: TGTGCCAGCAGCCGGACAGGGGGAACGTCACTCTACGAGCAGTACCTC.